The 7 T cell receptor beta chains below were found in one sample sequenced in a study of OX40 agonist ivuxolimab in advanced cancers. Profiled with immunoSEQ multiplex PCR; TCRdb holds only in-frame clones, not every one. In the table there are roughly 91,000 clones, 90% to 97% of which are singletons. The sample in question was CD4+ or CD8+ T cells sorted from blood, obtained in a trial of the OX40 agonist ivuxolimab. The receptors shown here come from an adult with an advanced solid tumor such as melanoma, head and neck, liver or kidney cancer.

V usage is TRBV10-3 and J usage is TRBJ2-1, with D perhaps matching TRBD1 or TRBD2 (6 bases each). Germline V CDR1 and CDR2: ENHRY, SYGVKD. The V and J ends lost 0 bases and 3 bases respectively, with 9 bases between them. This CDR3 has 15 residues. The CDR3 region is CAISESKGGYNEQFF. In nucleotides, the CDR3 is TGTGCCATCAGTGAGTCCAAGGGGGGCTACAATGAGCAGTTCTTC.

CDR3 loop: CASSQGETQYF. As DNA, the CDR3 is TGTGCCAGCAGCCAAGGGGAGACCCAGTACTTC. The chain has TRBV6-1 and TRBJ2-5, with no clear D. The CDR3 sequence is 11 residues long. CDR1 is MNHNS and CDR2 is SASEGT in the germline V gene. V lost 6 bases and J lost 5, with 7 bases in between.

The chain links TRBV27 to TRBJ2-3; TRBD2 matches at 11 bases. This CDR3 spans 14 amino acids. V was clipped by 4 bases and J by 3 bases; unmatched bases: 0. The germline gives CDR1 MNHEY, CDR2 SMNVEV (reference sequence). The CDR3 DNA is TGTGCCAGCAGTTCTAGCGGGGGGACAGATACGCAGTATTTT. It encodes CASSSSGGTDTQYF.

The DNA of the CDR3 is TGTGCCAGCAGCGCCCTCCCCAGTTGGAACACTGAAGCTTTCTTT. It translates to CASSALPSWNTEAFF. The V gene is TRBV9, the J gene TRBJ1-1; D is ambiguous. This CDR3 comprises 15 residues. Germline V gene data show CDR1 as SGDLS and CDR2 as YYNGEE. Trimming stripped 3 bases from V and 1 base from J, with 13 bases between.

The V call is TRBV5-1, the J call TRBJ2-1; 7 bases match TRBD2. The CDR3 length is 16 residues. After removal of 0 bases from V and 7 bases from J, the junction contained 10 bases not matched to a gene. The V gene's germline CDR1 is SGHRS and CDR2 YFSETQ. The CDR3 sequence is CASSLAGGRAVNEQFF. CDR3 nucleotide sequence: TGCGCCAGCAGCTTGGCGGGTGGGAGGGCCGTAAATGAGCAGTTCTTC.

The rearrangement links TRBV19 to TRBJ1-2; D is possibly TRBD1 (6 bases). Germline V CDR1 and CDR2: LNHDA, SQIVND (reference sequence). The CDR3 covers 16 residues. V lost 2 bases, J lost 4 bases, and 17 bases lay in between. DNA for the CDR3: TGTGCCAGTAGTATAAGAGAGACCGGGACAACCTATGGCTACACCTTC. Its translation: CASSIRETGTTYGYTF.

V and J are TRBV27 and TRBJ2-3; D is tentatively TRBD1 or TRBD2 (5 bases each). The CDR3 totals 15 residues. Looked up from germline, CDR1 is MNHEY and CDR2 is SMNVEV (reference sequence). The V gene lost 8 bases and the J gene lost 3 bases, with 18 bases spanning the gap. The CDR3 DNA follows: TGTGCCAGCGGGAATCGAAGGGACGGGACAGATACGCAGTATTTT. This codes for CASGNRRDGTDTQYF.